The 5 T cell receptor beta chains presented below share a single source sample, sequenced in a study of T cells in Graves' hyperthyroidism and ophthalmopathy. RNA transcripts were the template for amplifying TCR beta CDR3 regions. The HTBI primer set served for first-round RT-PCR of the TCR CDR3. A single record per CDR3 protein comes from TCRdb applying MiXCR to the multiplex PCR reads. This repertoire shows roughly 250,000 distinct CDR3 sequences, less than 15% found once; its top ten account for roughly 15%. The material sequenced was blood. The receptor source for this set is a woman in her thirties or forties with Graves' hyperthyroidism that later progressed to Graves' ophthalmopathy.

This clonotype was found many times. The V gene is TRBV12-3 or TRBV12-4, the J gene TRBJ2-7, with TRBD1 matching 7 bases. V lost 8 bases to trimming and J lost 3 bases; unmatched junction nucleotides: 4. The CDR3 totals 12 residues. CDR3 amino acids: CASGRQGYEQYF. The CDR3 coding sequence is TGTGCCAGCGGCCGACAGGGCTACGAGCAGTACTTC.

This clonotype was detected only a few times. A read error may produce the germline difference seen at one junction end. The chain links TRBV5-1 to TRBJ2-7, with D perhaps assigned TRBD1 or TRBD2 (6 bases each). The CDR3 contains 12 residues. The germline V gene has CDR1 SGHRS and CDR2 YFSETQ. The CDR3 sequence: CASGGGNYEQYF. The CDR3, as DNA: TGCGCCAGCGGAGGGGGAAATTACGAGCAGTATTTC.

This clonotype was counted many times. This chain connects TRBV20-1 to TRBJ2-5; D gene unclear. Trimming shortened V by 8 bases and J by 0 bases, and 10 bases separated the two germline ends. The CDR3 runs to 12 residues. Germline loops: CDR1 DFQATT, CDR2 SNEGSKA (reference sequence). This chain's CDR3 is CSSDTYQETQYF. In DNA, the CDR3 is TGCAGTTCTGACACGTACCAAGAGACCCAGTACTTC.

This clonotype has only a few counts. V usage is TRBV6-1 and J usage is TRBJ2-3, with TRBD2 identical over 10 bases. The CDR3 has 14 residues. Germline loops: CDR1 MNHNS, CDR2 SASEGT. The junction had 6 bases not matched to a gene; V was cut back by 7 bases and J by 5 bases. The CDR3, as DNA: TGTGCCAGCATGCTTCAGCGGGAGGGAGATACGCAGTATTTT. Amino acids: CASMLQREGDTQYF.

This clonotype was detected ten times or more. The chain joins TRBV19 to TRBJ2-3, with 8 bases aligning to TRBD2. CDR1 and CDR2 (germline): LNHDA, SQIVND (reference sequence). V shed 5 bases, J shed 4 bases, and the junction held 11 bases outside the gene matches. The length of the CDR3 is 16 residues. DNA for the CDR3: TGTGCCAGTAGTGCGTGGCAGCGGGAGTTCTCAGATACGCAGTATTTT. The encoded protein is CASSAWQREFSDTQYF.